This TCR beta chain was obtained from a study of regulatory T cells in long-lasting Graves disease. This clonotype was observed many times. CDR1 is SGHTA and CDR2 is FQGNSA in the germline V gene. The germline V and J ends were trimmed by 2 bases and 5 bases, with 15 bases remaining between them. This CDR3 has 15 amino acids. iRepertoire HTBI primers and Arm-PCR of CDR3 regions built TCR beta libraries. TCRdb re-analysed the multiplex PCR reads in MiXCR, keeping a single row per CDR3 protein. The sample has 250,000 or so distinct CDR3 sequences; 20% to 25% are singletons. Time point: newly diagnosed GD, antithyroid drugs for less than 3 months. TCR sequences were obtained from RNA taken from PBMCs.

Material: peripheral blood mononuclear cells (PBMCs), obtained at new diagnosis, from a patient treated with antithyroid drugs. The TCR originated in a female donor with Graves disease. V is TRBV7-2 and J is TRBJ2-5; no clear D gene. CDR3 nucleotide sequence: TGTGCCAGCAGCTTAAGAGAGGTTGACTGGGAGACCCAGTACTTC. Amino acid sequence: CASSLREVDWETQYF.